This T cell receptor (beta chain) comes out of a study of response to subunit inactivated influenza vaccine. This clonotype showed up just a few times. J was trimmed by 5 bases and V by 4 bases; bases with no gene match: 8. This CDR3 spans 14 amino acids. Per the germline V gene, CDR1 is SGHRS and CDR2 is YFSETQ. TCRdb re-called the RT-PCR reads with MiXCR, one entry per CDR3 protein. The data hold more than 500,000 distinct CDR3 sequences, with over 9% observed a single time. The data also belong to a second study, concerning T cells expressing NK-cell markers. This second report adds: cDNA encoding TCR beta was synthesized via 5'RACE template switching incorporating UMIs. Sorted T-cell subsets CD3+CD56+NKG2C+, CD3+CD56+NKG2C- and CD3+CD56-NKG2C+ were TCR beta-sequenced. An anti-gamma-delta TCR antibody confined sorting to alpha-beta TCR T cells across several of the experiments. NKG2C+ dominant clonotype frequencies in six donors were about 1.0-7.5% of CD8+ T cells. It was still unclear whether expanded NKG2C+ T cell clones were HCMV specific.

This clonotype originated in a man in his fifties or sixties who received an inactivated influenza vaccine. The sequences come from PBMCs from blood, collected on the day of vaccination. The gene calls are TRBV5-1 and TRBJ1-1, with TRBD1 matching 7 bases. CDR3 DNA: TGCGCCAGCAGCCAGATACAGGGACAGACTGAAGCTTTCTTT. Its translation: CASSQIQGQTEAFF.